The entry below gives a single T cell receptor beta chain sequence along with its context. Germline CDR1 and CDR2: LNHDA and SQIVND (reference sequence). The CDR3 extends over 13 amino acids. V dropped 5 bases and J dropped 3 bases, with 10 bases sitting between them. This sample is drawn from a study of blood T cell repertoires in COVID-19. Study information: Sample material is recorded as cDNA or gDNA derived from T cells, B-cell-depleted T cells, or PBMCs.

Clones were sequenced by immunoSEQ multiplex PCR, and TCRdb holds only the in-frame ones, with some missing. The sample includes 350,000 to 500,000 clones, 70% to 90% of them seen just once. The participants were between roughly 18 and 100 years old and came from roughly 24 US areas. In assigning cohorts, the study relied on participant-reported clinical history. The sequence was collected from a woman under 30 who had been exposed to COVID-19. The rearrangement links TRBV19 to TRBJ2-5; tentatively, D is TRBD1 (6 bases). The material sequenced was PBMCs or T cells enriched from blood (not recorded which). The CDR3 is CASSFTGKETQYF. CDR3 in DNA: TGTGCCAGTAGTTTTACAGGGAAAGAGACCCAGTACTTC.